This TCR beta chain stems from a study of early T cells in non-severe SARS-CoV-2 infection. Study-level results: VDJdb-based annotation leaned toward anti-spike CD8 responses and missed private and CD4 specificities.

Separate cDNA molecules each had unique molecular identifiers attached to them. TCRdb ran MiXCR on the 5' RACE reads and lists one entry per CDR3 protein. The sample lists some 54,000 distinct CDR3 sequences, roughly 9.6% seen once, with roughly an eighth in the top ten. CDR3 length: 16 amino acids. Germline CDR1 reads MNHNS; CDR2 reads SASEGT. With V trimmed by 1 base and J by 3 bases, 6 bases remained unmatched. This clonotype was recorded a few times. Its antigen is not identified. Material: whole blood. The V gene is TRBV6-1, the J gene TRBJ2-7; TRBD1 agrees at 10 bases. This clonotype originated in an adult who was a healthcare worker with PCR-confirmed SARS-CoV-2 infection or an uninfected control (not recorded which). The CDR3: CASSEGTGGGNYEQYF. DNA for the CDR3: TGTGCCAGCAGTGAAGGGACAGGGGGAGGAAACTACGAGCAGTACTTC.